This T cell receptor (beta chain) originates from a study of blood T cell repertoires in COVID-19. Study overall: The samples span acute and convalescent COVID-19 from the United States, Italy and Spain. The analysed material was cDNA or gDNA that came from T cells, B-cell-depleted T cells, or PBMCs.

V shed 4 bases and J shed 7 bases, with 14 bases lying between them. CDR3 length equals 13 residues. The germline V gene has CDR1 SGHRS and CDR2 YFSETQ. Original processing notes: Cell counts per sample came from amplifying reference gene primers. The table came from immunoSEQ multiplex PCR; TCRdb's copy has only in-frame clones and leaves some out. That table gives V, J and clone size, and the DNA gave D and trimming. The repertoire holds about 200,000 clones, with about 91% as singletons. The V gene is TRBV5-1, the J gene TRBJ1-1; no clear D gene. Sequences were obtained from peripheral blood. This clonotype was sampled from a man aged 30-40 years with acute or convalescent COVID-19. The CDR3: CASSHGELGEAFF. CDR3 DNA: TGCGCCAGCAGCCATGGAGAATTAGGTGAAGCTTTCTTT.